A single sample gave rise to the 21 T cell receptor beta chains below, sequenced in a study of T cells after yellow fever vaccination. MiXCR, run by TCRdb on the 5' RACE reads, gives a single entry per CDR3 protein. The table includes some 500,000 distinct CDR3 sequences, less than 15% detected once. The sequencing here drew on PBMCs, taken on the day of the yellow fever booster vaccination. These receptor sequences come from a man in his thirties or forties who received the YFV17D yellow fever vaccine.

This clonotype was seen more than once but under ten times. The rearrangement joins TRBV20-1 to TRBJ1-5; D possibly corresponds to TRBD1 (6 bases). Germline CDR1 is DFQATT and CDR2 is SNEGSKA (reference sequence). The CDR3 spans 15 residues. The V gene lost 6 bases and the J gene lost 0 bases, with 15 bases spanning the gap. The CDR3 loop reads CSAFRGGVSNQPQHF. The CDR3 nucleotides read TGCAGTGCATTCAGGGGTGGGGTTAGCAATCAGCCCCAGCATTTT.

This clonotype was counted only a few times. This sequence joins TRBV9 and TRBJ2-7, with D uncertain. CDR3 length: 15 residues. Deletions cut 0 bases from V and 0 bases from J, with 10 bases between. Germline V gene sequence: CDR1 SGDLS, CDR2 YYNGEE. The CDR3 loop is CASSVASTPSYEQYF. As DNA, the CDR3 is TGTGCCAGCAGCGTAGCTTCTACGCCCTCCTACGAGCAGTACTTC. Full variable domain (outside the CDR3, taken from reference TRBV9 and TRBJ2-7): DSGVTQTPKHLITATGQRVTLRCSPRSGDLSVYWYQQSLDQGLQFLIQYYNGEERAKGNILERFSAQQFPDLHSELNLSSLELGDSALYFCASSVASTPSYEQYFGPGTRLTVT.

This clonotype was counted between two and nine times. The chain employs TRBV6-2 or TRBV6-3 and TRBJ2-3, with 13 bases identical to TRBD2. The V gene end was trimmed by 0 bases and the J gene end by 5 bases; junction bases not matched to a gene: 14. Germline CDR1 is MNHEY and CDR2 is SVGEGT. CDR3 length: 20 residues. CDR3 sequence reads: CASSYSWTSGSGNTGDTQYF. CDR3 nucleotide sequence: TGTGCCAGCAGTTACTCGTGGACTAGCGGGAGTGGGAACACGGGAGATACGCAGTATTTT.

The CDR3 DNA sequence: TGCAGTGCCGCACGCGGGGCCGGTCAAGCCGGGGAGCTGTTTTTT. The encoded protein is CSAARGAGQAGELFF. The chain uses TRBV20-1 and TRBJ2-2, with D perhaps TRBD2 (6 bases). Germline V lookup: CDR1 DFQATT, CDR2 SNEGSKA (reference sequence). The CDR3 length is 15 residues. V was pared by 6 bases and J by 6 bases, with 20 bases between.

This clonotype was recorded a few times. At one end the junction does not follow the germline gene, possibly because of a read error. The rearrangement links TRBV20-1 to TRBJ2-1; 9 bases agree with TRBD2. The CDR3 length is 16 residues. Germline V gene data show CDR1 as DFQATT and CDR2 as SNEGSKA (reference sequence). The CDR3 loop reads CCARISSGNPYNEQFF. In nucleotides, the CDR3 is TGCTGTGCTAGAATATCTAGCGGGAACCCCTACAATGAGCAGTTCTTC.

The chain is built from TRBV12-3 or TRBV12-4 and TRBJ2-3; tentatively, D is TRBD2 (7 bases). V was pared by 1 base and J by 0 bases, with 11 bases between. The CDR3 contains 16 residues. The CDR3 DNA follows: TGTGCCAGCAGTTTAGTCCGGGGGGCGAGCACAGATACGCAGTATTTT. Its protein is CASSLVRGASTDTQYF.

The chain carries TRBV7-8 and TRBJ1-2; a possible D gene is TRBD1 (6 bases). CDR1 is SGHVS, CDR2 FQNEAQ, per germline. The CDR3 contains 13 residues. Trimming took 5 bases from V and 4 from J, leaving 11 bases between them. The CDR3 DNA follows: TGTGCCAGCAGCGCCTCGACAGGCTATGGCTACACCTTC. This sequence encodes CASSASTGYGYTF. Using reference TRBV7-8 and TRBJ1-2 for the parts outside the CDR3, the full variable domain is GAGVSQSPRYKVAKRGQDVALRCDPISGHVSLFWYQQALGQGPEFLTYFQNEAQLDKSGLPSDRFFAERPEGSVSTLKIQRTQQEDSAVYLCASSASTGYGYTFGSGTRLTVV.

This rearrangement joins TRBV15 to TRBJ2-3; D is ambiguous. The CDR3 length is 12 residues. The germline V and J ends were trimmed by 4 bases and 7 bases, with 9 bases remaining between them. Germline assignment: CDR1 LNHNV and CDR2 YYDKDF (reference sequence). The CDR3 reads CATSTVQNTQYF. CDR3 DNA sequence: TGTGCCACCAGCACCGTTCAGAATACGCAGTATTTT.

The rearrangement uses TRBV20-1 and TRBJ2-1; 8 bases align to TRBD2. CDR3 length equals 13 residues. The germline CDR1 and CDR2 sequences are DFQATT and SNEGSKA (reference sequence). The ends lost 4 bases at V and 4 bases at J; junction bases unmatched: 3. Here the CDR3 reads CSAIAGPYNEQFF. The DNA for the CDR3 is TGCAGTGCTATAGCGGGACCGTACAATGAGCAGTTCTTC.

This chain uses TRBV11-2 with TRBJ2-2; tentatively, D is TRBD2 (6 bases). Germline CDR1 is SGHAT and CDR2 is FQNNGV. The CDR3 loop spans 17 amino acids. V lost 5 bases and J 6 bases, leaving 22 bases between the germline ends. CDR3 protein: CASSPDLRGLLAGELFF. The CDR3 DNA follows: TGTGCCAGCAGCCCAGATCTAAGGGGACTCCTAGCCGGGGAGCTGTTTTTT.

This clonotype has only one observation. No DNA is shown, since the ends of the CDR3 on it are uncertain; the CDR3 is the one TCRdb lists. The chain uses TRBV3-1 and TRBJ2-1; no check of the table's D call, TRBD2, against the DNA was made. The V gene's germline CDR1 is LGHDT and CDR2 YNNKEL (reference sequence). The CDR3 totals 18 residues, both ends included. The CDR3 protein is CASCFLSGSDPHDGEQFF.

CDR3 sequence: CASSLFEGLPSGANVLTF. As DNA, the CDR3 is TGTGCCAGCAGCTTATTTGAGGGTCTACCGTCCGGGGCCAACGTCCTGACTTTC. The chain combines TRBV11-2 with TRBJ2-6, with D perhaps TRBD2 (5 bases). V lost 2 bases and J 4 bases, leaving 18 bases between the germline ends. There are 18 residues in the CDR3. Germline CDR1 and CDR2: SGHAT and FQNNGV.

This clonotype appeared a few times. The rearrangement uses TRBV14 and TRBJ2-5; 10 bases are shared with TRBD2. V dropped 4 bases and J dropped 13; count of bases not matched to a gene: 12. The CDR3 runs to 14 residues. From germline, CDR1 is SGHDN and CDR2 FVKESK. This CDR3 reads CASSPFWTSGDMYF. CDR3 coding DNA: TGTGCCAGCAGCCCCTTTTGGACTAGCGGTGATATGTACTTC.

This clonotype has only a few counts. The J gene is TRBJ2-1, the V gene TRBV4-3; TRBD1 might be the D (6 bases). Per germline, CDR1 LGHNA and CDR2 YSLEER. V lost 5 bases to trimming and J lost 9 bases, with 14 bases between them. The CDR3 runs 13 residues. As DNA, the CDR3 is TGCGCCAGCAGCTCCTTGGAAGGGGGTGAGCAGTTCTTC. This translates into CASSSLEGGEQFF.

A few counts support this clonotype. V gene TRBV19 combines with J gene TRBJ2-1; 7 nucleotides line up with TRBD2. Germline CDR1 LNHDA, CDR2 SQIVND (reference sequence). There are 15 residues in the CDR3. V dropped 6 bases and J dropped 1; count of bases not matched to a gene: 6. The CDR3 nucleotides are TGTGCCAGTAGCGGGAGGAGAACGTCCTACAATGAGCAGTTCTTC. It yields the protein CASSGRRTSYNEQFF.

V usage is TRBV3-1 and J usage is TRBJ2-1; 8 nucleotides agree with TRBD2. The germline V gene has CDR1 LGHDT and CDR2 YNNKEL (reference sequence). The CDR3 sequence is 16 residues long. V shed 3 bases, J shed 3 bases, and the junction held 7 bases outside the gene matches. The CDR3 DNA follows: TGTGCCAGCAGCCAGGAAGCGGGAGTCAGCTACAATGAGCAGTTCTTC. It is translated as CASSQEAGVSYNEQFF.

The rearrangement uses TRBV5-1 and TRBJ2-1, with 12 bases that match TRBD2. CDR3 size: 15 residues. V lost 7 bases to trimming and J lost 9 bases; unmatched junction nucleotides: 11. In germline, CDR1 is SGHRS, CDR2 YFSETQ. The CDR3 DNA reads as TGCGCCAGCTACATCCGGACTAGCGGGACTAGTGAGCAGTTCTTC. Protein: CASYIRTSGTSEQFF. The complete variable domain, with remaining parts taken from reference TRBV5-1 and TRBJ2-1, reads KAGVTQTPRYLIKTRGQQVTLSCSPISGHRSVSWYQQTPGQGLQFLFEYFSETQRNKGNFPGRFSGRQFSNSRSEMNVSTLELGDSALYLCASYIRTSGTSEQFFGPGTRLTVL.

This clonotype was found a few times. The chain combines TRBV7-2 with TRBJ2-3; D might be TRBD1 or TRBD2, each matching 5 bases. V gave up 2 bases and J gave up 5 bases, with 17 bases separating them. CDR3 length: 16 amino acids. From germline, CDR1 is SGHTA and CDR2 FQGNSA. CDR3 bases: TGTGCCAGCAGCTTATCGAGGGGCCGGTCAGGAGATACGCAGTATTTT. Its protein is CASSLSRGRSGDTQYF.

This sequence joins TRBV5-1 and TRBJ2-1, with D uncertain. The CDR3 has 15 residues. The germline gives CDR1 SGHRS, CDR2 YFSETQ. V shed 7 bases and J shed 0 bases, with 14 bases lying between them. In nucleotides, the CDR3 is TGCGCCAGCCTCGCTTCGGGCGGCTCCTACAATGAGCAGTTCTTC. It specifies CASLASGGSYNEQFF.

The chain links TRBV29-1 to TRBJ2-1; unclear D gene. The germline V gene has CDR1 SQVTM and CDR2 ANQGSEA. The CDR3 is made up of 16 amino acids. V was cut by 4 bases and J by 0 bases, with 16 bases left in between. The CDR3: CSVAGVSESSYNEQFF. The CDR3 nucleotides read TGCAGCGTTGCAGGCGTGAGCGAGAGCTCCTACAATGAGCAGTTCTTC.

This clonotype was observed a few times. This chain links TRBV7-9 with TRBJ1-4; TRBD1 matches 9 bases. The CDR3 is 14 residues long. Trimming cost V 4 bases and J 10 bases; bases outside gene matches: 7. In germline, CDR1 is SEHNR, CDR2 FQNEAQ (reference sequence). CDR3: CASSSGQGIAKLFF. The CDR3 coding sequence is TGTGCCAGCAGCTCCGGACAGGGGATAGCAAAACTGTTTTTT.